This T cell receptor beta chain was recorded in a study of graft-versus-host responses after intestinal transplantation. Study-wide background: Transplant types were multivisceral, liver-intestinal, or isolated intestinal. Every one of the recipients received anti-thymocyte globulin induction and afterwards took tacrolimus and steroids for about 3 years.

A note on this clone: The antigen is undetermined.

Study observations and caveats: Early post-transplant declines in HvG were associated with peak levels of circulating GvH clones.

Some clones are missing from TCRdb's copy, which holds only in-frame ones; the method was immunoSEQ multiplex PCR. The data hold 16,000 or so clones, with approximately 80% observed a single time. V lost 2 bases and J 6 bases, leaving 13 bases between the germline ends. Germline CDR1 and CDR2: KGHSH and LQKENI. The CDR3 consists of 14 residues. Intraepithelial plus lamina propria lymphocytes were released by processing graft tissue. The J gene is TRBJ1-2, the V gene TRBV18; D may be TRBD1 (5 bases). This TCR came from a human patient who received an intestinal transplant, so some T cells may come from the graft donor. The sequenced sample was ileum tissue, obtained just under 600 days after intestinal transplantation. The CDR3: CASSPMTTEDGYTF. For the CDR3, the DNA is TGTGCCAGCTCACCAATGACGACAGAGGATGGCTACACCTTC.